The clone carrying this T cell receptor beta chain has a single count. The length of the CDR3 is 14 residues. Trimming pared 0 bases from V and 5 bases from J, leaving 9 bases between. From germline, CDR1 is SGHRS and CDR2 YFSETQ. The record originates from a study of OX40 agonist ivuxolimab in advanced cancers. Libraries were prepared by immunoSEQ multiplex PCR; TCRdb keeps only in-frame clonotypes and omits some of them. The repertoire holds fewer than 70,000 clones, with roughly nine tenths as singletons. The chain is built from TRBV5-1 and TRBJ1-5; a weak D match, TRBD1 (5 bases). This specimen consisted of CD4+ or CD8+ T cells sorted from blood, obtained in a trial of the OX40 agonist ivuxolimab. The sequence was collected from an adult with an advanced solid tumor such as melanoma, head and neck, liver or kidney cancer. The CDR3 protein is CASSLDGGYQPQHF. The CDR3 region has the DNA TGCGCCAGCAGCTTGGACGGGGGTTATCAGCCCCAGCATTTT.